This T cell receptor (beta chain) was sequenced in a study of cytomegalovirus exposure and HLA in healthy donors (dated by TCRdb to about 2017). Concerning the study at large: An earlier analysis of some 620 of the donors reported 250 to 300 Gb of sequence data and 117 million unique TCR beta sequences obtained from about 180 million T cells. Five DR-DQ haplotypes were handled as single units for association and clustering, since linkage in the cohort was strong. All discovery cohort repertoires had been generated on a single sequencing platform. To decide whether each TCR beta V gene segment behaved as functional or pseudogenic, an earlier analysis of some 600 of the donors relied on high-throughput TCR beta sequencing. Rather than drawing on any new phenotypic data, the later analysis identified candidate immune exposures from TCR beta sequences and the way those sequences occurred across donors. In a later analysis, previously published TCR beta repertoires from 666 donors were re-analyzed and high-resolution HLA genotyping was added so that TCR occurrence patterns could be studied. Of the roughly 390 genotyped donors, roughly 85% fell in the genetic ancestry cluster associated with self-reported Caucasian donors. Typing coverage differed by locus: A, B, C, DRB1 and DQB1 were typed in roughly 620-630 donors, DQA1 in roughly 500, DPA1 in approximately 610, and DPB1 in approximately 450. In a later genetic analysis, genome-wide SNP genotypes for about 55% of the roughly 700 donors were used, and that subset was treated as a discovery cohort. Donor age, sex, ethnicity and CMV serostatus were compiled together with the repertoire data. The T cell repertoires of 550 to 850 subjects were profiled by immunosequencing and related to cytomegalovirus serostatus. A separate validation cohort of approximately 120 different subjects was used in addition to the approximately 640-subject first cohort. To predict cytomegalovirus infection status, the study combined high-throughput TCR immunosequencing, statistical association of individual TCRs with disease status, and machine learning. On average, approximately 250,000 unique TCR beta nucleotide sequences were sequenced per donor among 398 genotyped donors of the cohort, with roughly a sixth of those sequences being non-productive. The aim of the study was to test whether cataloging public T cell receptors could identify signatures of past pathogen exposure. HLA typing included class I and class II loci at four-digit resolution. Approximately 310 gigabases of sequencing data and approximately 85 million unique TCR sequences were included in an early release covering several hundred HLA-typed donors.

The cohort consisted of hundreds of healthy bone marrow donors. At the time of sampling, every cohort member was nominally healthy, though immune exposures that went unrecorded were likely present. The donor tested CMV seronegative, placing the donor among the 300 to 450 seronegative members of the cohort. Each donor provided a peripheral blood sample, and peripheral blood mononuclear cells were used for TCR beta sequencing. The Qiagen DNeasy Blood Extraction Kit was used to extract genomic DNA from the blood cell samples. Overall study results and their limits: In an earlier analysis of about 600 of the donors, most TCR beta V segments appeared in productive rearrangements about 87% or about 30% of the time, broadly matching IMGT annotations. A cluster of highly shared sequence variants was judged likely to represent a technical artifact of the sequencing pipeline. In this cohort, only TCR beta chains were sequenced, and detectable features were limited by the absence of alpha or paired-chain data. According to a later analysis, most CMV-associated TCR beta chains appeared to be HLA-restricted, and the HLA associations seemed to be driven largely by CMV exposure. The 87-base-pair reads could not distinguish some IMGT-functional V segments, including TRBV6-2 and TRBV6-3, so those segments were excluded. A few of the identified cytomegalovirus-associated TCR beta chains were confirmed in vitro to be specific for cytomegalovirus antigens. At a false discovery rate of 0.05, a later analysis linked around 15,000 TCR beta sequences to specific HLA alleles. Assigning TCR associations to individual alleles was difficult when HLA alleles, especially DR and DQ, strongly co-occurred. The authors suggested that the approach could potentially be extended to other disease states and immunological phenotypes. While some public TCRs were present in many individuals, most TCR sequences turned up only very rarely across donors. The study listed 170 or so TCR beta chains as associated with cytomegalovirus. In a later analysis, HLA-associated TCR beta chains showed more clonal expansion and lower generation probabilities than non-associated chains that were equally common. Linkage disequilibrium might explain the correlated functional status among segregating V segments, but an unknown experimental factor could not be ruled out. Immune exposure information for the cohort was limited to CMV serostatus. In a later genetic analysis, a missense DCLRE1C variant was associated with V-gene and J-gene trimming of TCR beta chains, and the association was replicated in an independent cohort. According to a later analysis, parvovirus B19, influenza, CMV and Epstein-Barr virus appeared linked to several top co-occurrence clusters. The classifier was reported to diagnose cytomegalovirus status with high specificity and sensitivity in both the original cohort and the validation cohort. Roughly uniform sequencing depth across donors was assumed in presence/absence analyses, although this assumption may not hold. A further reported finding was that TCR beta sequences accurately predicted the HLA-A and HLA-B alleles for most subjects in the first cohort. Because some donors lacked HLA typing at each locus, the association tests relied only on the typed subset. Some 15 rarely observed V segments, including chromosome 9 orphons, were excluded from the earlier analysis of some 590 of the donors because counts were too low. According to a later genetic analysis, donors in an Asian-associated ancestry cluster had fewer N-insertions in productive TCRs than the approximately 670-donor mean. A later analysis found that TCR association rates varied across HLA loci, with DRB1 alleles showing the most associated TCRs and HLA-C alleles the fewest.

Cut back by 3 bases and 0 bases, the V and J ends lie 9 bases apart. The CDR3 goes from the cysteine to the phenylalanine over 14 residues. The CDR3 DNA has 42 bases and is translated from base 1. As encoded in the germline V gene (reference sequence), CDR1 is LNHDA while CDR2 is SQIVND. Worth noting for this clone: What this receptor recognizes is not known. It has no much larger one-base neighbor in the sample; base qualities were not kept.

The library was obtained by the immunoSEQ multiplex PCR assay. For the multiplex PCR, a mixture combining 60 forward primers for TCR Vbeta segments and 13 reverse primers for TCR Jbeta segments was used. The CDR3 region of rearranged TCR beta genes was amplified from genomic DNA by a multiplex PCR assay. Amplified TCR beta libraries were sequenced as 87-base-pair reads on the Illumina HiSeq System. In the paper's pipeline: In a later analysis, tens of millions of unique TCR beta chains were counted across the roughly 670 repertoires, and roughly 10 million of these chains were shared by at least two donors. To remove PCR and sequencing errors, raw reads were error-corrected and collapsed into unique sequences using a nearest-neighbor algorithm that merged closely related sequences. To assign V, D and J gene segments, CDR3 sequences were aligned to IMGT reference sequences. For a sequence to be retained, a match of at least six nucleotides to both a V gene segment and a J gene segment was required. A rearrangement counted as productive if the CDR3 had no stop codons and remained in frame with V and J, and every other rearrangement counted as non-productive. Following IMGT convention, CDR3 was defined as the stretch from the second conserved V-encoded cysteine up to the conserved J-encoded phenylalanine. The earlier analysis of about 610 of the donors excluded any sequence lacking an unambiguous match to a single V gene segment. In an earlier analysis of several hundred of the donors, V segments were called functional above 56.7% productive rearrangements and were called segregating when the between-donor standard deviation exceeded 5%. To diagnose cytomegalovirus status from the catalog of TCR beta chain sequences, a statistical classification framework was built. In a later analysis, V and J genes were assigned by comparing TCR nucleotide sequences against IMGT/GENE-DB human TR gene sequences. In a later analysis, CDR3 sequences and most-parsimonious VDJ recombination scenarios were assigned using the TCRdist pipeline. In a later analysis, each TCR beta chain was defined by its CDR3 amino acid sequence together with its V-gene family, and reads lacking a unique V-gene family were excluded. In a later analysis, some 600 highly shared, low-generation-probability nucleotide sequences were removed to address suspected cross-contamination and a sequencing artifact. A later analysis calculated a clonal expansion index for each public chain from normalized within-repertoire ranks of inferred template counts. Generation probabilities in a later analysis came from a VDJ recombination model fitted to out-of-frame rearrangements, and those results were checked against IGoR. A later analysis scored TCR-TCR, TCR-HLA and TCR-CMV co-occurrence with hypergeometric tests, applying a repertoire-size bias correction to TCR pairs. A later analysis estimated false discovery rates by permuting HLA or CMV assignments 20 times. A later analysis grouped co-occurring TCRs with DBSCAN, adding TCRdist sequence similarity when clustering within HLA-allele-positive subsets. Repertoires with fewer than 30,000 or more than 120,000 public chains, plus five repertoires with anomalous nucleotide sharing, were excluded from co-occurrence clustering. TCRdb retrieved this table from immuneACCESS and kept in-frame rearrangements only. Not all clones are present; in checked studies, unresolved V genes account for under half, and no reason is known for the remainder. Clone size and V and J calls were adopted from that table, with D and trimming inferred from the DNA. This sample lists about 150,000 clones; about 84% were detected once. The top ten clonotypes cover 3% to 3.5% of the sample.

The chain uses TRBV19 and TRBJ2-7; the D gene identity is not certain. The receptor was derived from a male donor in good health and CMV-seronegative. Material: PBMCs. The sequenced DNA: TGTGCCAGTAGTATTGGCGGTAGCTCCTACGAGCAGTACTTC. This encodes CASSIGGSSYEQYF.